The clone carrying this T cell receptor (beta chain) was seen more than once but under ten times. Attachment of unique molecular identifiers was made to individual cDNA molecules. MiXCR, applied by TCRdb to the 5' RACE reads, yields one record per CDR3 protein. The top ten clones hold under 5.5% of a sample with tens of thousands of distinct CDR3 sequences, around 9.1% of them seen once. This record belongs to a study of early T cells in non-severe SARS-CoV-2 infection. The receptor was derived from an adult who was a healthcare worker with PCR-confirmed SARS-CoV-2 infection or an uninfected control (not recorded which). Specimen: whole blood.

This chain's CDR3 is CASSKNSGGHYEQYF. Written as DNA, the CDR3 is TGTGCCAGCAGCAAGAATAGCGGGGGGCACTACGAGCAGTACTTC. The chain links TRBV7-3 to TRBJ2-7; 10 nucleotides line up with TRBD2. This CDR3 has 15 residues. V lost 5 bases and J lost 3; bases outside the gene matches: 7. CDR1 is SGHTA, CDR2 FQGTGA, per germline.